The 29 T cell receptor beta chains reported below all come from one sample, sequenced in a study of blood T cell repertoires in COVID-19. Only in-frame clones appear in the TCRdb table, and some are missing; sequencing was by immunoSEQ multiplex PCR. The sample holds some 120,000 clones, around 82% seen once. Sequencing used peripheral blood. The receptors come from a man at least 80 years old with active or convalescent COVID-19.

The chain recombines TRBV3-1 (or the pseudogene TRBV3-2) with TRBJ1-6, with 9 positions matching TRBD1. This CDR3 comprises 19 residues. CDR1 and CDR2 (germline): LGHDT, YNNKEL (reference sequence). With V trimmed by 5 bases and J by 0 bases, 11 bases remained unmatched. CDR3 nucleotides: TGTGCCAGCAGCACGGACAGGGGTCCTTCGAGCTCCTATAATTCACCCCTCCACTTT. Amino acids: CASSTDRGPSSSYNSPLHF.

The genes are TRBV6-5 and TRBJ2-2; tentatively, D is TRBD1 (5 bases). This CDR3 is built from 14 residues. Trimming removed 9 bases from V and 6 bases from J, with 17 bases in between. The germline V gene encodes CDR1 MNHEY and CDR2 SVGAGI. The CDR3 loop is CASSFQGRAGELFF. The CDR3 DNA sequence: TGTGCCAGTTCCTTCCAGGGTCGGGCCGGGGAGCTGTTTTTT.

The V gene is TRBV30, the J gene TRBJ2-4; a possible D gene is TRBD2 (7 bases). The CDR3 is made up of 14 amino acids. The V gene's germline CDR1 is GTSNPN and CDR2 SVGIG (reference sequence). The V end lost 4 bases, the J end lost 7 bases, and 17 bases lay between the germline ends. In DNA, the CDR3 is TGTGCCTGGACCGGGGGGCTTTCAAGTAACATTCAGTACTTC. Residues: CAWTGGLSSNIQYF.

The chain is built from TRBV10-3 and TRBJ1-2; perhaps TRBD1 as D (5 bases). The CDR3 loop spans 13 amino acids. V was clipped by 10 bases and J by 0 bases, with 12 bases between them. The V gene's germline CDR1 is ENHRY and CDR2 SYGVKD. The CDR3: CATLDSANYGYTF. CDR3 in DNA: TGTGCCACCCTTGACAGTGCTAACTATGGCTACACCTTC.

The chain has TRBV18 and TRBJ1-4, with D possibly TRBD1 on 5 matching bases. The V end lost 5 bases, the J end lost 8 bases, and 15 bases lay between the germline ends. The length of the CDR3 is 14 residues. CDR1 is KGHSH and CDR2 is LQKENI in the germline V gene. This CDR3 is CASSGIVGGEKLFF. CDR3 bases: TGTGCCAGCTCAGGAATTGTGGGGGGAGAAAAACTGTTTTTT.

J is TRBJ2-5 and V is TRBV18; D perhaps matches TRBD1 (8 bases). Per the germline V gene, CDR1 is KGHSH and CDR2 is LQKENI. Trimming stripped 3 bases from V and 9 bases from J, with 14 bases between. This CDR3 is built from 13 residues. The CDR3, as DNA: TGTGCCAGCTCACCCGGACAGGGAGGGGCCCAGTACTTC. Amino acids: CASSPGQGGAQYF.

In nucleotides, the CDR3 is TGTGCCAGCAGTTCCGGGACAGTTGGCTATGGCTACACCTTC. Translation: CASSSGTVGYGYTF. This chain connects TRBV28 to TRBJ1-2; TRBD1 agrees at 7 bases. CDR1 is MDHEN and CDR2 is SYDVKM in the germline V gene. The CDR3 runs 14 residues. Trimming removed 4 bases from V and 4 bases from J; junction bases left unmatched: 6.

The CDR3 sequence is CAIRTELSGNTIYF. The CDR3 DNA sequence: TGTGCCATCAGGACAGAACTCTCTGGAAACACCATATATTTT. The chain links TRBV10-3 to TRBJ1-3, with D possibly being TRBD1 (5 bases). Germline V gene sequence: CDR1 ENHRY, CDR2 SYGVKD. V was cut by 6 bases and J by 0 bases, with 9 bases left in between. The CDR3 runs to 14 residues.

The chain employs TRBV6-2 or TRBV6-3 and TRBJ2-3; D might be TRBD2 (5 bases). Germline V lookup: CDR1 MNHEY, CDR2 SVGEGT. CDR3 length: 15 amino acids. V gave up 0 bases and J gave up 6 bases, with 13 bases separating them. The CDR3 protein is CASSYSNLAADTQYF. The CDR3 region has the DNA TGTGCCAGCAGTTACTCGAATCTAGCCGCGGATACGCAGTATTTT.

The DNA for the CDR3 is TGTGCCATCAGTGAGTCCCAATCGGCTGGAAACACCATATATTTT. It translates to CAISESQSAGNTIYF. The chain combines TRBV10-3 with TRBJ1-3, with D unresolved. This CDR3 is built from 15 residues. Germline V lookup: CDR1 ENHRY, CDR2 SYGVKD. V lost 0 bases, J lost 2 bases, and 8 bases lay in between.

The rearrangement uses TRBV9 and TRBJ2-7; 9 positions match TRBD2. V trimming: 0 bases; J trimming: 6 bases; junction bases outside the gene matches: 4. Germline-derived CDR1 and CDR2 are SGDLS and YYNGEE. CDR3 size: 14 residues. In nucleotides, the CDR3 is TGTGCCAGCAGCGTAGTTAGCGGGGGAGGCGAGCAGTACTTC. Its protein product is CASSVVSGGGEQYF.

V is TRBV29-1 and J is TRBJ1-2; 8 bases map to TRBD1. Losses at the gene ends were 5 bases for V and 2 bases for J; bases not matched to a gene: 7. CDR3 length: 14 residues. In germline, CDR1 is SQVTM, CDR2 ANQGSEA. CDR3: CSVRSGQVNYGYTF. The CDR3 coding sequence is TGCAGCGTTCGGTCGGGACAGGTGAACTATGGCTACACCTTC.

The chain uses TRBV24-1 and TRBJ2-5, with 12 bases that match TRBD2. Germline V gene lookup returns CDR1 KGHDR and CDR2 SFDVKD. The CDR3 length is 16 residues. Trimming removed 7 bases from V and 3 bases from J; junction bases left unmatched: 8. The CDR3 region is CATSANRLAGEETQYF. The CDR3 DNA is TGTGCCACCAGCGCAAACCGACTAGCGGGGGAAGAGACCCAGTACTTC.

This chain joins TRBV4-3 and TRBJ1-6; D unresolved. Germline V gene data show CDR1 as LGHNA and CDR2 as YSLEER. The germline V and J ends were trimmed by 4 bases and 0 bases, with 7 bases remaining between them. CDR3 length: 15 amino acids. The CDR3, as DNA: TGCGCCAGCAGCCCGGGGAGCTCCTATAATTCACCCCTCCACTTT. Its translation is CASSPGSSYNSPLHF.

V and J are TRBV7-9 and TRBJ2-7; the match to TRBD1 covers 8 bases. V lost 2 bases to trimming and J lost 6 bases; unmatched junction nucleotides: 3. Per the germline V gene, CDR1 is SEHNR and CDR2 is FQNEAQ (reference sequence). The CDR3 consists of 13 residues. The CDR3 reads CASSLITGGEQYF. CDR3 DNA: TGTGCCAGCAGCTTAATCACAGGGGGCGAGCAGTACTTC.

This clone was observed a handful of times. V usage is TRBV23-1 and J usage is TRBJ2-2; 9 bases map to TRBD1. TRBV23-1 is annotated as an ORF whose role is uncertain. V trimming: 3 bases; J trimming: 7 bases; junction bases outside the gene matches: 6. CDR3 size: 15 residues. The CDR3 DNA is TGCGCCAGCAGTCATTTGGACAGGGGCGGCGGGGAGCTGTTTTTT. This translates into CASSHLDRGGGELFF.

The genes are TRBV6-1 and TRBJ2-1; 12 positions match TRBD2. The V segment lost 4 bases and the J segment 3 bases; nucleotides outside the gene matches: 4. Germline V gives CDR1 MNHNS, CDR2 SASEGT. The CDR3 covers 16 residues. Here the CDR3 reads CASSGTTSGGYNEQFF. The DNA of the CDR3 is TGTGCCAGCAGTGGCACGACTAGCGGGGGCTACAATGAGCAGTTCTTC.

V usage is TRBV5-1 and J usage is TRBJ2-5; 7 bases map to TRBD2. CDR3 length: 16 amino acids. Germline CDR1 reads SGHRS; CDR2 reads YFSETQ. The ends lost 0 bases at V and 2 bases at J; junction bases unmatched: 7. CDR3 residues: CASSLGPGAGQETQYF. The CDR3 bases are TGCGCCAGCAGCTTGGGCCCTGGAGCGGGGCAAGAGACCCAGTACTTC. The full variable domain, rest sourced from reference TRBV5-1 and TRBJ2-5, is KAGVTQTPRYLIKTRGQQVTLSCSPISGHRSVSWYQQTPGQGLQFLFEYFSETQRNKGNFPGRFSGRQFSNSRSEMNVSTLELGDSALYLCASSLGPGAGQETQYFGPGTRLLVL.

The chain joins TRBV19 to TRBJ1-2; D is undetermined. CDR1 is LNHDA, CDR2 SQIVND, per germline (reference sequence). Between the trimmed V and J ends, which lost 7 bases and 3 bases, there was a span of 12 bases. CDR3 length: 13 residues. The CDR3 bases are TGTGCCAGTACGTATAGTTCGGACTATGGCTACACCTTC. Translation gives CASTYSSDYGYTF.

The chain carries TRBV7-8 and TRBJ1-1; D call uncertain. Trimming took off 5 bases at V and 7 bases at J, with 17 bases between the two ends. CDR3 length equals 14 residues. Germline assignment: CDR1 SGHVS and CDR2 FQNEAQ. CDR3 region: CASSPRREAGEAFF. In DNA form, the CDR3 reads TGTGCCAGCAGCCCCAGGAGGGAGGCGGGTGAAGCTTTCTTT.

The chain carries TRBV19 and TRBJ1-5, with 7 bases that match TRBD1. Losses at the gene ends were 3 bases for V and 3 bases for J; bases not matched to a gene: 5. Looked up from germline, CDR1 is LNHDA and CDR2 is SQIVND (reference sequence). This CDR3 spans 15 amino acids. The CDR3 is CASSIETGINQPQHF. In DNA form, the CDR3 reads TGTGCCAGTAGTATCGAGACAGGGATCAATCAGCCCCAGCATTTT.

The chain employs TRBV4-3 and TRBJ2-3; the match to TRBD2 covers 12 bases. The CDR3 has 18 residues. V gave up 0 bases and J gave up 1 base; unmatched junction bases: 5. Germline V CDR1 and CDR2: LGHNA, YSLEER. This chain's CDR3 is CASSQDWASGGGTDTQYF. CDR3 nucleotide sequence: TGCGCCAGCAGCCAAGATTGGGCTAGCGGGGGGGGCACAGATACGCAGTATTTT.

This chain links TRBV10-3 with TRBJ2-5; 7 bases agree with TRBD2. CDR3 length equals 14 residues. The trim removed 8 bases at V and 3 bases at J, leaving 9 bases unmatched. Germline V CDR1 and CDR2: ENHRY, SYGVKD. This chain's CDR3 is CAIGISGLKETQYF. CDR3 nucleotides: TGTGCCATCGGGATTAGCGGGCTGAAAGAGACCCAGTACTTC.

CDR3 residues: CATDRGLDEQYF. The DNA of the CDR3 is TGTGCCACGGACAGGGGACTTGACGAGCAGTACTTC. The genes are TRBV10-3 and TRBJ2-7, with 9 bases lining up with TRBD1. The CDR3 extends over 12 amino acids. The germline CDR1 and CDR2 sequences are ENHRY and SYGVKD. V shed 10 bases, J shed 5 bases, and the junction held 6 bases outside the gene matches.

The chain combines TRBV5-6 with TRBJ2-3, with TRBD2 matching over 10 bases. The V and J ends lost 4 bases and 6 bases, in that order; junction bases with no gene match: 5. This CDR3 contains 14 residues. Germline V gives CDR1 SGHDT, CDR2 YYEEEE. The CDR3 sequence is CASSRGLAEDTQYF. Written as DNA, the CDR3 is TGTGCCAGCAGCAGAGGACTAGCGGAGGATACGCAGTATTTT.

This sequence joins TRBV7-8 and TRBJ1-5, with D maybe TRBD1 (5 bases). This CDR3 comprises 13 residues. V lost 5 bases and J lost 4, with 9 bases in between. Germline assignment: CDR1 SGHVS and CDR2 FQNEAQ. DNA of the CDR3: TGTGCCAGCAGCGCCGGGGGAAATCAGCCCCAGCATTTT. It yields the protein CASSAGGNQPQHF.

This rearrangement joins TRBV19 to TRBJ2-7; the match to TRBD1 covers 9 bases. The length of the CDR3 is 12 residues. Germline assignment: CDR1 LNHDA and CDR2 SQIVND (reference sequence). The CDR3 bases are TGTTCACAGGGGACAGGGACCTACGAGCAGTACTTC. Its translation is CSQGTGTYEQYF.

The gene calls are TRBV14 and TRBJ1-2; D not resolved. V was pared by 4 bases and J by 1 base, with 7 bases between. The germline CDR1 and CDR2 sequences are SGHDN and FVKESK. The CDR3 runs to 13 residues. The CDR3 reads CASSPSVNYGYTF. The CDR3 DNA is TGTGCCAGCAGCCCCAGTGTTAACTATGGCTACACCTTC.

CDR3 DNA: TGTGCCAGTACCACCACAGTGAACACTGAAGCTTTCTTT. Amino acids: CASTTTVNTEAFF. The rearrangement links TRBV19 to TRBJ1-1; the D is unclear. Per the germline V gene, CDR1 is LNHDA and CDR2 is SQIVND (reference sequence). V was clipped by 7 bases and J by 0 bases, with 9 bases between them. This CDR3 region has 13 residues.